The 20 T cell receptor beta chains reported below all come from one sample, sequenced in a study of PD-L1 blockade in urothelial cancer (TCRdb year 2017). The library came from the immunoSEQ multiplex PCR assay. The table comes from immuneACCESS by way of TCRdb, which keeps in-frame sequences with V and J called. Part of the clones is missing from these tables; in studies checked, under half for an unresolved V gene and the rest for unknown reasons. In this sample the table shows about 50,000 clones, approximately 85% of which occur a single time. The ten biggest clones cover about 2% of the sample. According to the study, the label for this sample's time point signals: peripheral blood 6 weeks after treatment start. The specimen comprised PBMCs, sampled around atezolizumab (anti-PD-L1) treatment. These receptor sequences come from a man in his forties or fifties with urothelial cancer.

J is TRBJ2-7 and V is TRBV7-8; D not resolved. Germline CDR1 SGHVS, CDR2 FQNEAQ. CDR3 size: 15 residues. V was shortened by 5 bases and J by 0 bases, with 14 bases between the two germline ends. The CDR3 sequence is CASSLSGWSSYEQYF. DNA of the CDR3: TGTGCCAGCAGCCTTAGTGGCTGGAGCTCCTACGAGCAGTACTTC.

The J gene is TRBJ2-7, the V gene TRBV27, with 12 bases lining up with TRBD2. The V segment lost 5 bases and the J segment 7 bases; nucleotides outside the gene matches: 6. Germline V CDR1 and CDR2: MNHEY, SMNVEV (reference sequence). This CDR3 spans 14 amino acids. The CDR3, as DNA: TGTGCCAGCAGTCTCCTAGCGGGAGGGCGGGAGCAGTACTTC. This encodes CASSLLAGGREQYF.

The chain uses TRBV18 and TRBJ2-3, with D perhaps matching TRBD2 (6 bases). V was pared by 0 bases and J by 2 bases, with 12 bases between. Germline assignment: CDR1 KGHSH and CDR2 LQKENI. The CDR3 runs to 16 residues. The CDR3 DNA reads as TGTGCCAGCTCACCACCGGGGACTTTGGTCACAGATACGCAGTATTTT. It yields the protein CASSPPGTLVTDTQYF.

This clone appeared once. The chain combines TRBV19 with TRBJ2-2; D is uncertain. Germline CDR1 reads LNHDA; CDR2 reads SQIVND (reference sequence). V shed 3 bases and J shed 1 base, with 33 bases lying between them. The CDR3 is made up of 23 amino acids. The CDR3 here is CASSIRSFSGLINAQMNTGELFF. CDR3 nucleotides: TGTGCCAGTAGTATCAGGTCTTTTTCTGGGCTCATTAACGCACAGATGAACACCGGGGAGCTGTTTTTT.

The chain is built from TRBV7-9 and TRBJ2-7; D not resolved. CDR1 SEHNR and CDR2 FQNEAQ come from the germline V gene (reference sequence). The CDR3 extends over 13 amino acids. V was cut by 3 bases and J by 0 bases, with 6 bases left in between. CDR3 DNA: TGTGCCAGCAGCTTGGCCAACTCCTACGAGCAGTACTTC. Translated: CASSLANSYEQYF.

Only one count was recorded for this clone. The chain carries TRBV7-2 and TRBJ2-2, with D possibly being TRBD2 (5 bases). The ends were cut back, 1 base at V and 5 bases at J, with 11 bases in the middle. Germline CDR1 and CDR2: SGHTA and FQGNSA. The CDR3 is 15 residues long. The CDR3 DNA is TGTGCCAGCAGCTTAGACAAGCGGTCAACCGGGGAGCTGTTTTTT. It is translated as CASSLDKRSTGELFF.

This CDR3 is CASSPEETQYF. The CDR3 bases are TGTGCCAGCTCACCGGAGGAGACCCAGTACTTC. This chain connects TRBV18 to TRBJ2-5; no reliable D call. Germline V gives CDR1 KGHSH, CDR2 LQKENI. The CDR3 totals 11 residues. With 3 bases removed from V and 5 bases from J, the gap between germline ends came to 4 bases.

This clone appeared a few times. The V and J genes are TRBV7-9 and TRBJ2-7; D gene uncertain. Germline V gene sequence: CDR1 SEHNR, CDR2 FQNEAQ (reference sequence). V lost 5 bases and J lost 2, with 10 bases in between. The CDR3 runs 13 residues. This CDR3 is CASSLVYTYEQYF. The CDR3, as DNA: TGTGCCAGCAGCCTTGTGTACACCTACGAGCAGTACTTC.

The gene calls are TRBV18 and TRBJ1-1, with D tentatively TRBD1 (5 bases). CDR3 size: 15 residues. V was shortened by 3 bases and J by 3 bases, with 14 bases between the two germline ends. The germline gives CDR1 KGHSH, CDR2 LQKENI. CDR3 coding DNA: TGTGCCAGCTCACCTACCGGGGGGGATTACACTGAAGCTTTCTTT. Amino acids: CASSPTGGDYTEAFF. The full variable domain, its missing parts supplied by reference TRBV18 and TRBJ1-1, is NAGVMQNPRHLVRRRGQEARLRCSPMKGHSHVYWYRQLPEEGLKFMVYLQKENIIDESGMPKERFSAEFPKEGPSILRIQQVVRGDSAAYFCASSPTGGDYTEAFFGQGTRLTVV.

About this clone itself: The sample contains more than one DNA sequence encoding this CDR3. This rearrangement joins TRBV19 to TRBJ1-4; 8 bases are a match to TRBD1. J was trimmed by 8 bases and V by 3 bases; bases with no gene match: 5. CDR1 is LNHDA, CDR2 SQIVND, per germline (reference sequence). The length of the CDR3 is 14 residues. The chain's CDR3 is CASSIQGAGEKLFF. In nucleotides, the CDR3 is TGTGCCAGTAGTATTCAGGGGGCCGGGGAAAAACTGTTTTTT. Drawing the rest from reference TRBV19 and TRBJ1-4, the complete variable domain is DGGITQSPKYLFRKEGQNVTLSCEQNLNHDAMYWYRQDPGQGLRLIYYSQIVNDFQKGDIAEGYSVSREKKESFPLTVTSAQKNPTAFYLCASSIQGAGEKLFFGSGTQLSVL.

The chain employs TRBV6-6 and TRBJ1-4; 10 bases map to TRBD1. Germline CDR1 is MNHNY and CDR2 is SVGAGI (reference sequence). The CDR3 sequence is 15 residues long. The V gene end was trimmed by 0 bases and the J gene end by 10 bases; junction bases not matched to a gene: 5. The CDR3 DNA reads TGTGCCAGCAGTTACTCCAGACAGGGGGCGGGAAAACTGTTTTTT. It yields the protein CASSYSRQGAGKLFF.

CDR3 nucleotide sequence: TGCGCCAGCAGCCAAGCGGGAGAGGCCTACAATGAGCAGTTCTTC. This translates into CASSQAGEAYNEQFF. V usage is TRBV4-3 and J usage is TRBJ2-1, with TRBD2 as a possible D gene (6 bases). The germline V and J ends were trimmed by 1 base and 2 bases, with 9 bases remaining between them. This CDR3 has 15 amino acids. Germline V CDR1 and CDR2: LGHNA, YSLEER.

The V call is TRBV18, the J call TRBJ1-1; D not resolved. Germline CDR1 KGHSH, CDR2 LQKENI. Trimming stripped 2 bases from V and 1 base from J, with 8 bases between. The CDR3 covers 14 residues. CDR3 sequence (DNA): TGTGCCAGCTCACCAATCGAACAGAACACTGAAGCTTTCTTT. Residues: CASSPIEQNTEAFF. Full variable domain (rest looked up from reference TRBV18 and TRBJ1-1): NAGVMQNPRHLVRRRGQEARLRCSPMKGHSHVYWYRQLPEEGLKFMVYLQKENIIDESGMPKERFSAEFPKEGPSILRIQQVVRGDSAAYFCASSPIEQNTEAFFGQGTRLTVV.

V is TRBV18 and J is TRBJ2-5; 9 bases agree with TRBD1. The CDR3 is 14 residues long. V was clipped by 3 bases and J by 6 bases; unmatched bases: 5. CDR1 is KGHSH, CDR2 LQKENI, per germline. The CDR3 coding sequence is TGTGCCAGCTCACCGGTGACAGGGGGACAGACCCAGTACTTC. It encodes CASSPVTGGQTQYF.

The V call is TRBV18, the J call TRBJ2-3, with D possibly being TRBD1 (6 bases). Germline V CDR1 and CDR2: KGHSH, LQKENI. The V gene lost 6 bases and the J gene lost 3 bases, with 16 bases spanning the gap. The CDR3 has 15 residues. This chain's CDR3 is CASSDQGLSTDTQYF. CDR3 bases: TGTGCCAGCTCTGACCAGGGGCTTTCAACAGATACGCAGTATTTT.

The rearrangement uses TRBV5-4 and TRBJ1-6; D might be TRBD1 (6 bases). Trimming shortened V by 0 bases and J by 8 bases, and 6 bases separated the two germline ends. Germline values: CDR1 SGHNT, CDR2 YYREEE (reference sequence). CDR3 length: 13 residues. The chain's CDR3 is CASSLEGDSPLHF. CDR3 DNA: TGTGCCAGCAGCTTGGAGGGGGATTCACCCCTCCACTTT.

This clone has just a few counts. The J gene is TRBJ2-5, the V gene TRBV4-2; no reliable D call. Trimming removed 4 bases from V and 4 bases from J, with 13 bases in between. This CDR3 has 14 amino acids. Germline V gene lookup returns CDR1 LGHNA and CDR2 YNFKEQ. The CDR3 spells CASSPDLVAETQYF. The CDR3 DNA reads TGTGCCAGCAGCCCCGACTTGGTAGCAGAGACCCAGTACTTC.

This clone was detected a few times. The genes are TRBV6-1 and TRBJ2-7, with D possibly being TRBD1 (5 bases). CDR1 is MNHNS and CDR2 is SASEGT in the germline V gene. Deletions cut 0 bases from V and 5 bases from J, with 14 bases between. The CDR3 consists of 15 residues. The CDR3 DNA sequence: TGTGCCAGCAGTGAAGCGCTCCAGGGTCATAACGAGCAGTACTTC. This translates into CASSEALQGHNEQYF.

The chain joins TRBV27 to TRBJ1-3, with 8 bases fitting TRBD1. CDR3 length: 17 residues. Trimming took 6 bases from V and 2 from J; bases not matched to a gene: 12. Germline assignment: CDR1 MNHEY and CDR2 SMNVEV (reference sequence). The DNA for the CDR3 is TGTGCCAGCAGCCAAACCCGCACGACAGGGGCTGGAAACACCATATATTTT. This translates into CASSQTRTTGAGNTIYF.

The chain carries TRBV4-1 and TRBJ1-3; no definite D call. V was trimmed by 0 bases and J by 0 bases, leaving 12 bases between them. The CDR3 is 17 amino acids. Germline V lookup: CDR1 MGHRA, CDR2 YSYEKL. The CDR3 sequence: CASSQEFPGTSGNTIYF. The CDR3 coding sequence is TGCGCCAGCAGCCAAGAATTTCCAGGCACCTCTGGAAACACCATATATTTT.